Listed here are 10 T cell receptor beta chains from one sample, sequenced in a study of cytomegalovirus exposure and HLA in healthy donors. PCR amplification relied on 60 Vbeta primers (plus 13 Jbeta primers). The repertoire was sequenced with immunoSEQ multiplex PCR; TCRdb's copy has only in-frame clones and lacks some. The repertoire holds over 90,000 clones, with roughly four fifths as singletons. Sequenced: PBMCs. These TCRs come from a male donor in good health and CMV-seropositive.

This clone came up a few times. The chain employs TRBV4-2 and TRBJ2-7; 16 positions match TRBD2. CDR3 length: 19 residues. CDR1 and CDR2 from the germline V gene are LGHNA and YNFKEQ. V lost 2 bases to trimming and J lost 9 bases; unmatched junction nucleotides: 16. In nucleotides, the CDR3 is TGTGCCAGCAGCCAATACGGGACTAGCGGGAGGGCCACCCCCGGGACGCAGTACTTC. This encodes CASSQYGTSGRATPGTQYF.

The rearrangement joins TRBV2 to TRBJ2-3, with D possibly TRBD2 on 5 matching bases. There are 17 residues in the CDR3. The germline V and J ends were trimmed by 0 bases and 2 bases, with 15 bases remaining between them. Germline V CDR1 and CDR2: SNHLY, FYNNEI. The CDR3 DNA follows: TGTGCCAGCAGTGAAGCTACCCCTAGCTTTACCACAGATACGCAGTATTTT. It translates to CASSEATPSFTTDTQYF.

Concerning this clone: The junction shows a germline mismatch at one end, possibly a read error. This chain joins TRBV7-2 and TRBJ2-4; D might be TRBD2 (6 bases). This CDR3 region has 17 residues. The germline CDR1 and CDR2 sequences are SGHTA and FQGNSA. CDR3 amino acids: CASSLARTGVAKNSQYF. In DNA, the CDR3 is TGTGCCAGCAGCTTAGCGCGGACGGGGGTAGCCAAAAACAGTCAGTACTTC.

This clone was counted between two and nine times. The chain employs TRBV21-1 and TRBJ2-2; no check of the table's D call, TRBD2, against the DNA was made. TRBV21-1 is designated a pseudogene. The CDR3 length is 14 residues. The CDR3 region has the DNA TGTGCCAGCAGCCTCAGACGGAGGACCGGGGAGCTGTTTTTT. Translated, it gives CASSLRRRTGELFF.

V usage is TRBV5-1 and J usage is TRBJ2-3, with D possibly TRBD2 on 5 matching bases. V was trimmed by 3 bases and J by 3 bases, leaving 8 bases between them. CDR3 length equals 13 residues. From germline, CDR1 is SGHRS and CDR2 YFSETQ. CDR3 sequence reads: CASSSPGTDTQYF. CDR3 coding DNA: TGCGCCAGCAGCTCCCCGGGAACAGATACGCAGTATTTT.

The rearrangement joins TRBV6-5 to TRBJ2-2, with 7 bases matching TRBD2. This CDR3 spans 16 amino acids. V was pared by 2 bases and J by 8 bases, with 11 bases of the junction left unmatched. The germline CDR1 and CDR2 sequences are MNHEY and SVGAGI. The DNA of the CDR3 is TGTGCCAGCAGTTACGCTCCTAGCGGACCCTTGGGGGAGCTGTTTTTT. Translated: CASSYAPSGPLGELFF.

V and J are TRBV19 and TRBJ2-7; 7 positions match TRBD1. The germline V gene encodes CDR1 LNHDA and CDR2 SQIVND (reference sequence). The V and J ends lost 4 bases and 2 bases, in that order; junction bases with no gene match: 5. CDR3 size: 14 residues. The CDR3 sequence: CASSTSTGPYEQYF. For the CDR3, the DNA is TGTGCCAGTAGTACTTCGACAGGGCCCTACGAGCAGTACTTC.

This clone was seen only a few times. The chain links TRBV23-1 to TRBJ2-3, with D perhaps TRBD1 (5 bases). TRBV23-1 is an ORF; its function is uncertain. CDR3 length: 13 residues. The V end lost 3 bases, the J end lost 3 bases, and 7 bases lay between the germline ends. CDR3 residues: CASSHRETDTQYF. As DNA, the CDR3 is TGCGCCAGCAGTCACAGGGAAACAGATACGCAGTATTTT.

DNA for the CDR3: TGTGCCAGCAGCCCCACACTAGCGGGAGAAAACAATGAGCAGTTCTTC. Its protein product is CASSPTLAGENNEQFF. The chain is built from TRBV27 and TRBJ2-1; 11 positions match TRBD2. Germline V lookup: CDR1 MNHEY, CDR2 SMNVEV (reference sequence). The V segment lost 6 bases and the J segment 5 bases; nucleotides outside the gene matches: 9. The CDR3 is made up of 16 amino acids.

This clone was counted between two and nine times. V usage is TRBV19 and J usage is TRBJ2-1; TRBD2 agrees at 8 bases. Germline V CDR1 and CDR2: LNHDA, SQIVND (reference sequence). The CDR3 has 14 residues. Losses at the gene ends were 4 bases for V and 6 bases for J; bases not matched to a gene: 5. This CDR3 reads CASSRRLAPNEQFF. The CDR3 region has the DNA TGTGCCAGTAGTAGGCGACTAGCGCCCAATGAGCAGTTCTTC.